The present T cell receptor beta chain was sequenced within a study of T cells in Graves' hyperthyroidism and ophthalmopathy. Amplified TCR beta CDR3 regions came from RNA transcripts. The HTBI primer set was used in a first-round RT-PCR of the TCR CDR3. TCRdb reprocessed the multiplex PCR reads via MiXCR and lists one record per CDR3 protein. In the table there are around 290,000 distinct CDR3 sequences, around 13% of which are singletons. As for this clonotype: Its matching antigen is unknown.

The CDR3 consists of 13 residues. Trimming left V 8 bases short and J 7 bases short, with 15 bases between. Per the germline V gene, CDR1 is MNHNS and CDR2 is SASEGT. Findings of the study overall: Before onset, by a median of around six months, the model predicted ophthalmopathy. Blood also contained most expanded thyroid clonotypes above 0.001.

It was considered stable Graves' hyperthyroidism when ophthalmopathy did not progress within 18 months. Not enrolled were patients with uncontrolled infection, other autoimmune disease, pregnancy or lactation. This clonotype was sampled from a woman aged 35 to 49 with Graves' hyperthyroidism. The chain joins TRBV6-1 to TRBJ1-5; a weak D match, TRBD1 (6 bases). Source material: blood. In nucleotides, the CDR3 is TGTGCCAGCCGCGTAGGGGGGAGGCAGCCCCAGCATTTT. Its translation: CASRVGGRQPQHF.